This T cell receptor (beta chain) was identified during a study of identical twins. The study, taken as a whole, reports: In cord blood, abundant beta clonotypes had fewer insertions; memory showed no trend.

Among all donors, each was a healthy Caucasian. This clonotype has more than one count but fewer than ten. Antigen: not known. A universal primer site was added by template switching, and unique molecular identifiers were carried by the cDNA. TCRdb recomputed calls from the 5' RACE reads with MiXCR, one row per CDR3 protein. The sample lists 1.5 million or so distinct CDR3 sequences; about 30% were seen once. V lost 4 bases to trimming and J lost 5 bases, with 20 bases between them. The germline V gene has CDR1 MNHNS and CDR2 SASEGT. This CDR3 region has 16 residues. This sequence was found in a newborn girl in good health. The sample taken for sequencing was cord blood. This chain uses TRBV6-1 with TRBJ2-5; D is unclear. This CDR3 is CASSGPMVLRKETQYF. For the CDR3, the DNA is TGTGCCAGCAGTGGCCCGATGGTCTTGAGAAAGGAGACCCAGTACTTC.